The present entry profiles one T cell receptor (beta chain) with its context. The data were obtained in a study of T cells expressing NK-cell markers. Using the 5' RACE reads, TCRdb records one entry per CDR3 protein without DNA. Its table lists 150,000 to 200,000 distinct CDR3 sequences. Germline CDR1 and CDR2: MNHEY and SMNVEV (reference sequence). The CDR3 consists of 16 residues. Source material: blood T cells: a sorted CD56 or NKG2C T cell subset, CD4+ or CD8+ T cells, or bulk PBMC T cells (not recorded which). This sequence originates from a man aged 18 to 69 in good health. This chain connects TRBV27 to TRBJ1-6. The CDR3 here is CASSFVAELYNSPLHF.